This TCR beta chain was found in a study of cytomegalovirus exposure and HLA in healthy donors. General study results and limits: In a later analysis, across HLA loci, associated TCR counts were highest for DRB1, lowest for HLA-C. Per a prior analysis, the majority of TCR beta V segments were productive roughly 90% or roughly 30% of the time.

Concerning this clone itself: As yet, its antigen is unknown.

Germline V gene sequence: CDR1 GTSNPN, CDR2 SVGIG (reference sequence). This CDR3 has 16 amino acids. Germline trimming cut 2 bases from V and 1 base from J; bases unmatched to any gene: 10. In the PCR, 60 Vbeta and 13 Jbeta primers were used. Original handling: A later analysis counted roughly 74 million unique TCR beta chains, some 11 million shared. Some clones are missing from TCRdb's copy, which holds only in-frame ones; the method was immunoSEQ multiplex PCR. V, J and clone size are those of that table, while D and trimming were read from the DNA. The repertoire includes 150,000 to 200,000 clones, less than 90% of them detected once, and around 4.1% sits in the top ten.

The TCR originated in a man aged 45-65 years in good health and CMV-seropositive. This rearrangement joins TRBV30 to TRBJ2-5, with 7 nucleotides matching TRBD1. Source material: PBMCs. As DNA, the CDR3 is TGTGCCTGGAGTTCCCACGGGACAGCCGCCCAAGAGACCCAGTACTTC. Translating it yields CAWSSHGTAAQETQYF.